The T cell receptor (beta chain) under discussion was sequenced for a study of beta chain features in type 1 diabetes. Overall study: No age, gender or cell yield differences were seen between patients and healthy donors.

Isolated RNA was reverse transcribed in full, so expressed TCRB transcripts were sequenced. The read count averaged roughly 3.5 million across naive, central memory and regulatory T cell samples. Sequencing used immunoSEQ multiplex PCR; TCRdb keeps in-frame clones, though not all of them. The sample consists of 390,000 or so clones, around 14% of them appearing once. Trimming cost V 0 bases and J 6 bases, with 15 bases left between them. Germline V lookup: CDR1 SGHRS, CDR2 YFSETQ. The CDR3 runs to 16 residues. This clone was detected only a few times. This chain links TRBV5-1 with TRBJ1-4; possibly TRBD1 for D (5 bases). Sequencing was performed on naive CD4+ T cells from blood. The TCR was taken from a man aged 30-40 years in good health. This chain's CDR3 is CASSLGSGTSDEKLFF. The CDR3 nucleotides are TGCGCCAGCAGCTTGGGGTCCGGGACGTCCGATGAAAAACTGTTTTTT.